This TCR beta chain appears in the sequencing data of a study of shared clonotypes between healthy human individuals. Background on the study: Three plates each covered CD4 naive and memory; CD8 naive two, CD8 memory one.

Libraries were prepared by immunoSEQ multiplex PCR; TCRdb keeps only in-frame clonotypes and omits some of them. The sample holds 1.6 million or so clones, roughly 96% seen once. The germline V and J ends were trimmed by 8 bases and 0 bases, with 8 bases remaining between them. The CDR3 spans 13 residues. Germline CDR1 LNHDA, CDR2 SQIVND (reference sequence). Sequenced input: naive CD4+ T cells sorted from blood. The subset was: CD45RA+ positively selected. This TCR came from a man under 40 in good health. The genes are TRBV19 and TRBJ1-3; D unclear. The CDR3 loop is CASHRGSGNTIYF. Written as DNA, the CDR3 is TGTGCCAGTCACCGGGGCTCTGGAAACACCATATATTTT.